This is a list of T cell receptor beta chains from one sample in a study of control samples from healthy donors and cancer patients. Using immunoSEQ multiplex PCR, the repertoire was profiled, and TCRdb retains in-frame clones only, with some absent. The sample includes around 110,000 clones, approximately 93% of them seen just once. Sequencing input: blood. Every receptor here comes from a young man in good health. The CDR3 runs from the conserved cysteine through the conserved F or W.

v_gene	j_gene	CDR3aa
TRBV7-2	TRBJ1-1	CASSLDSPEAFF
TRBV21-1	TRBJ1-3	CASSKAARGSSGNTIYF
TRBV7-9	TRBJ1-5	CASSSDRGQPQHF
TRBV25-1	TRBJ1-1	CASSDDYRFPGTGNEAFF
TRBV11-2	TRBJ1-2	CASSDGPGMVLSEDGYTF
TRBV5-5	TRBJ2-3	CASSRTSGGAFEDTQYF
TRBV6-4	TRBJ1-5	CASSPDGNQPQHF
TRBV5-4	TRBJ1-3	CASSAGGTGNTIYF
TRBV6-1	TRBJ2-1	CASSEAEAGGEFF
TRBV4-2	TRBJ1-3	CASSQEVGSGNTIYF
TRBV5-1	TRBJ2-5	CASSQRAPGGTSGGSRETQYF
TRBV30	TRBJ1-4	CAWRGQPNEKLFF
TRBV12-5	TRBJ1-2	CASGLGVDYGYTF
TRBV7-9	TRBJ1-2	CASSLAADYGYTF
TRBV5-6	TRBJ2-5	CASSPWTSEPKETQYF
TRBV28	TRBJ1-4	CASLQGEKLFF
TRBV6-1	TRBJ2-1	CASSVPPGQGLDEQFF
TRBV6-5	TRBJ2-7	CASRTSAGTSYEQYF
TRBV6-6	TRBJ1-3	CASRATGGNTIYF
TRBV7-3	TRBJ2-6	CASSSNPGGSGANVLTF
TRBV30	TRBJ1-6	CAWSVLWRNSYNSPLHF
TRBV19	TRBJ1-2	CASIPTYTGLDYGYTF
TRBV4-2	TRBJ1-3	CASSQEETVGNTIYF
TRBV5-5	TRBJ1-6	CASSYSMGSLHF
TRBV11-2	TRBJ1-4	CASSLAGRDEKLFF
TRBV5-3	TRBJ1-1	CARLDHGTKDTEAFF
TRBV2	TRBJ2-7	CASSEAVGPRAYEQYF
TRBV5-6	TRBJ2-5	CASSFISTTETQYF